The 26 T cell receptor beta chains below were found in one sample sequenced in a study of a mutant IDH1 vaccine in newly diagnosed glioma (dated by TCRdb to the early 2020s). These receptors have no identified antigens. The time point label of this sample denotes: week 11, during vaccination. Each vaccine dose, consisting of 300 ug of a 20-mer mutant IDH1 peptide in Montanide, was administered subcutaneously with topical imiquimod. Receptor libraries were prepared by the immunoSEQ multiplex PCR assay. Held by TCRdb, this immuneACCESS table contains in-frame sequences only and omits some clones. Under half of the omission traces to an unresolved V gene where checked; the cause of the rest is unknown. Across this sample there are about 64,000 clones, with less than 85% seen only once. Clones ranked in the top ten supply about 9.4% of the sample. Sequenced material: PBMCs, taken from a glioma patient whose treatment included an IDH1 peptide vaccine. These receptors were obtained from a woman between 45 and 65 years old with glioma.

The chain employs TRBV19 and TRBJ1-3, with 8 positions matching TRBD1. The CDR3 is made up of 15 amino acids. Germline trimming cut 6 bases from V and 0 bases from J; bases unmatched to any gene: 4. Germline CDR1 reads LNHDA; CDR2 reads SQIVND (reference sequence). CDR3 DNA sequence: TGTGCCAGTAGCCAGGACAGGGACTCTGGAAACACCATATATTTT. Translation: CASSQDRDSGNTIYF.

This clone is medium-sized within its sample. This chain uses TRBV6-4 with TRBJ2-3; TRBD2 aligns across 9 bases. V shed 3 bases, J shed 4 bases, and the junction held 2 bases outside the gene matches. This CDR3 spans 14 amino acids. The germline gives CDR1 MRHNA, CDR2 SNTAGT. DNA of the CDR3: TGTGCCAGCAGTGAAGCGGGGGGCTCAGATACGCAGTATTTT. This translates into CASSEAGGSDTQYF.

The sample holds one count of this clone. This CDR3 is CASSQGRHSNQPQHF. CDR3 nucleotide sequence: TGTGCCAGCAGCCAGGGGAGACATAGCAATCAGCCCCAGCATTTT. The gene calls are TRBV25-1 and TRBJ1-5, with D possibly matching TRBD1 (6 bases). Germline V gene data show CDR1 as MGHDK and CDR2 as SYGVNS. The CDR3 consists of 15 residues. V lost 6 bases and J lost 0, with 12 bases in between. The variable domain in full, with the rest retrieved from reference TRBV25-1 and TRBJ1-5, is EADIYQTPRYLVIGTGKKITLECSQTMGHDKMYWYQQDPGMELHLIHYSYGVNSTEKGDLSSESTVSRIRTEHFPLTLESARPSHTSQYLCASSQGRHSNQPQHFGDGTRLSIL.

J is TRBJ1-2 and V is TRBV21-1. TRBV21-1 is listed as a pseudogene. CDR3 length: 12 residues. CDR3 loop: CASSRGRYGYTF. For the CDR3, the DNA is TGTGCCAGCAGCAGGGGTCGGTATGGCTACACCTTC.

The CDR3 loop is CAWSVPWQGTSEAFF. The CDR3 DNA reads as TGTGCCTGGAGTGTACCCTGGCAGGGGACCTCTGAAGCTTTCTTT. This sequence joins TRBV30 and TRBJ1-1, with a tentative D call TRBD1 (6 bases). The CDR3 contains 15 residues. Germline V gives CDR1 GTSNPN, CDR2 SVGIG (reference sequence). Trimming cost V 0 bases and J 6 bases, with 17 bases left between them.

The CDR3, as DNA: TGCGCCAGCAGCTTTCAGGGAGGAGATTCACCCCTCCACTTT. Amino acids: CASSFQGGDSPLHF. The chain joins TRBV5-1 to TRBJ1-6, with D perhaps matching TRBD1 (5 bases). Germline V gene sequence: CDR1 SGHRS, CDR2 YFSETQ. This CDR3 region has 14 residues. Trimming removed 2 bases at V and 8 bases at J, with 11 bases between. Full variable domain (outside the CDR3, taken from reference TRBV5-1 and TRBJ1-6): KAGVTQTPRYLIKTRGQQVTLSCSPISGHRSVSWYQQTPGQGLQFLFEYFSETQRNKGNFPGRFSGRQFSNSRSEMNVSTLELGDSALYLCASSFQGGDSPLHFGNGTRLTVT.

V and J are TRBV15 and TRBJ2-1; D is tentatively TRBD1 or TRBD2 (5 bases each). The V end was cut by 6 bases, the J end by 6 bases, with 12 bases between. The germline V gene has CDR1 LNHNV and CDR2 YYDKDF (reference sequence). The CDR3 has 13 amino acids. This chain's CDR3 is CATSPGPGNEQFF. The DNA of the CDR3 is TGTGCCACCAGTCCGGGACCGGGCAATGAGCAGTTCTTC.

The CDR3 DNA is TGTGCCACCAGCAGAGATTTATTTTTGGGGGGAGACAGCTTCTTCTTC. Translated, it gives CATSRDLFLGGDSFFF. J is TRBJ2-1 and V is TRBV15; TRBD2 might be the D (6 bases). The CDR3 is 16 residues long. Trimming cost V 0 bases and J 16 bases, with 25 bases left between them. Looked up from germline, CDR1 is LNHNV and CDR2 is YYDKDF (reference sequence).

J is TRBJ2-3 and V is TRBV7-8, with D possibly TRBD2 on 7 matching bases. CDR3 length equals 16 residues. Trimming stripped 5 bases from V and 4 bases from J, with 19 bases between. Germline CDR1 is SGHVS and CDR2 is FQNEAQ. CDR3 coding DNA: TGTGCCAGCAGCGTCGGCGGGGGCATGTTGTCAGATACGCAGTATTTT. It is translated as CASSVGGGMLSDTQYF.

The count of this clone is one. Relative to the germline gene, one junction end is altered; a read error may explain this. The J gene is TRBJ1-5, the V gene TRBV19; D perhaps matches TRBD1 (6 bases). The CDR3 covers 14 residues. Germline lookup yields CDR1 LNHDA and CDR2 SQIVND (reference sequence). CDR3 sequence: CASSIGGQRTPLDF. The CDR3 bases are TGTGCCAGTAGTATAGGGGGACAAAGGACCCCCTTGGATTTT.

This chain links TRBV5-6 with TRBJ1-6, with D possibly matching TRBD1 (6 bases). The CDR3 totals 15 residues. Per the germline V gene, CDR1 is SGHDT and CDR2 is YYEEEE. V lost 0 bases to trimming and J lost 7 bases, with 11 bases between them. The CDR3 spells CASSLEGVINSPLHF. The CDR3 DNA reads as TGTGCCAGCAGCTTGGAGGGGGTAATCAATTCACCCCTCCACTTT.

This rearrangement joins TRBV10-3 to TRBJ2-1; unclear D gene. The germline gives CDR1 ENHRY, CDR2 SYGVKD. The V end lost 10 bases, the J end lost 6 bases, and 16 bases lay between the germline ends. The CDR3 is made up of 13 amino acids. The CDR3 here is CATLEPPSNEQFF. The CDR3 nucleotides are TGTGCCACTCTTGAACCCCCCTCCAATGAGCAGTTCTTC.

The J gene is TRBJ1-1, the V gene TRBV11-2; 10 bases align to TRBD1. J lost 1 base, V lost 5 bases, and 1 base had no gene match. The germline V gene has CDR1 SGHAT and CDR2 FQNNGV. This CDR3 has 14 amino acids. As DNA, the CDR3 is TGTGCCAGCAGCAGACAGGGGGCGAACACTGAAGCTTTCTTT. Encoded protein: CASSRQGANTEAFF.

This clone came up once. The chain uses TRBV15 and TRBJ2-7; D is possibly TRBD1 (6 bases). The germline CDR1 and CDR2 sequences are LNHNV and YYDKDF (reference sequence). The V end lost 0 bases, the J end lost 6 bases, and 12 bases lay between the germline ends. This CDR3 contains 14 residues. For the CDR3, the DNA is TGTGCCACCAGCAGAGATCCGAGGGACATCGAGCAGTACTTC. Its translation is CATSRDPRDIEQYF.

J is TRBJ2-7 and V is TRBV18, with a possible D match to TRBD1 (7 bases). V gave up 3 bases and J gave up 3 bases, with 9 bases separating them. This CDR3 region has 13 residues. Looked up from germline, CDR1 is KGHSH and CDR2 is LQKENI. The chain's CDR3 is CASSPRDSYEQYF. CDR3 DNA: TGTGCCAGCTCACCGCGGGACAGCTACGAGCAGTACTTC.

The chain couples TRBV6-1 to TRBJ2-7, with 12 bases identical to TRBD1. V lost 10 bases to trimming and J lost 6 bases; unmatched junction nucleotides: 7. Germline V gene sequence: CDR1 MNHNS, CDR2 SASEGT. The CDR3 is 13 amino acids. CDR3 loop: CAIAGQGASEQYF. Here the CDR3 DNA reads TGTGCCATTGCGGGACAGGGGGCGTCCGAGCAGTACTTC.

The V and J genes are TRBV19 and TRBJ2-1; tentative D call: TRBD1 (5 bases). CDR1 and CDR2 from the germline V gene are LNHDA and SQIVND (reference sequence). Trimming shortened V by 0 bases and J by 2 bases, and 8 bases separated the two germline ends. The CDR3 is made up of 15 amino acids. The CDR3 is CASSIEGATYNEQFF. The CDR3 region has the DNA TGTGCCAGTAGTATAGAAGGGGCCACCTACAATGAGCAGTTCTTC.

This clone showed up just a few times. The rearrangement uses TRBV6-5 and TRBJ1-6; D is unresolved. Germline-derived CDR1 and CDR2 are MNHEY and SVGAGI. V was cut by 4 bases and J by 6 bases, with 16 bases left in between. CDR3 size: 16 residues. DNA for the CDR3: TGTGCCAGCAGTTGGTCGCGGAGTGAATCTAATTCACCCCTCCACTTT. The encoded protein is CASSWSRSESNSPLHF.

CDR3 in DNA: TGCGCCAGCAGCTTGGGGGTCACAAATAATGAAAAACTGTTTTTT. Its translation: CASSLGVTNNEKLFF. The chain joins TRBV5-1 to TRBJ1-4; D gene ambiguous. The CDR3 consists of 15 residues. Germline V gene sequence: CDR1 SGHRS, CDR2 YFSETQ. V lost 0 bases, J lost 4 bases, and 10 bases lay in between.

The rearrangement uses TRBV6-5 and TRBJ1-6; 9 nucleotides align to TRBD1. Unmatched junction bases numbered 1, after V lost 0 bases and J lost 7 bases. The CDR3 has 15 amino acids. CDR1 is MNHEY and CDR2 is SVGAGI in the germline V gene. The chain's CDR3 is CASSYSGQGNSPLHF. The CDR3 DNA is TGTGCCAGCAGTTACTCGGGACAGGGAAATTCACCCCTCCACTTT.

The V gene is TRBV5-6, the J gene TRBJ2-5; 7 bases are shared with TRBD1. The V gene end was trimmed by 2 bases and the J gene end by 0 bases; junction bases not matched to a gene: 1. From germline, CDR1 is SGHDT and CDR2 YYEEEE. The CDR3 contains 14 residues. CDR3 DNA: TGTGCCAGCAGCTTAACAGGGGACCAAGAGACCCAGTACTTC. Translated: CASSLTGDQETQYF.

This clone was recorded a few times. V gene TRBV11-3 combines with J gene TRBJ2-7, with 7 bases that match TRBD2. The V segment lost 5 bases and the J segment 3 bases; nucleotides outside the gene matches: 7. Germline lookup yields CDR1 SGHNT and CDR2 YENEEA. This CDR3 is built from 14 residues. The DNA for the CDR3 is TGTGCCAGCAGCCCTTCGAGCGGGGTCTACGAGCAGTACTTC. Protein product: CASSPSSGVYEQYF.

The J gene is TRBJ1-2, the V gene TRBV9; D unclear. Per germline, CDR1 SGDLS and CDR2 YYNGEE. The CDR3 covers 16 residues. Trimming removed 4 bases at V and 9 bases at J, with 25 bases between. The CDR3 here is CASSPNQGPLSLSYTF. DNA for the CDR3: TGTGCCAGCAGCCCCAATCAAGGGCCATTATCCCTTAGCTACACCTTC.

The rearrangement links TRBV4-3 to TRBJ2-7, with D tentatively TRBD1 (6 bases). Trimming shortened V by 2 bases and J by 6 bases, and 14 bases separated the two germline ends. This CDR3 is 14 amino acids long. Per germline, CDR1 LGHNA and CDR2 YSLEER. The CDR3 DNA sequence: TGCGCCAGCAGCCAAAAGGGACACGCCACCGAGCAGTACTTC. The encoded protein is CASSQKGHATEQYF.

The chain carries TRBV19 and TRBJ1-5; D is perhaps TRBD1 (5 bases). V lost 4 bases and J 6 bases, leaving 19 bases between the germline ends. Per the germline V gene, CDR1 is LNHDA and CDR2 is SQIVND (reference sequence). The CDR3 runs 16 residues. CDR3 sequence: CASSRGWSGIGQPQHF. The DNA for the CDR3 is TGTGCCAGTAGTAGAGGGTGGTCAGGGATCGGTCAGCCCCAGCATTTT.

The chain couples TRBV27 to TRBJ1-3; a weak D match, TRBD1 (5 bases). Germline lookup yields CDR1 MNHEY and CDR2 SMNVEV (reference sequence). This CDR3 has 15 residues. With 6 bases removed from V and 0 bases from J, the gap between germline ends came to 12 bases. CDR3 protein: CASSLSGNSGNTIYF. For the CDR3, the DNA is TGTGCCAGCAGCCTTTCAGGGAACTCTGGAAACACCATATATTTT.